This section outlines one T cell receptor (beta chain) sequence together with its context. Its specificity is unknown. The data are from a study of shared clonotypes between healthy human individuals. General study points: Larger estimated richness was generally recorded for naive subsets relative to memory subsets.

Investigators divided CD4+ cells into CD45RA+ naive and CD45RA-negative memory subsets. Sequenced by immunoSEQ multiplex PCR; TCRdb stores in-frame clones only, minus some. Among approximately 2.4 million clones listed, around 95% were seen once. The specimen was naive CD4+ T cells sorted from blood. Indicated subset: CD45RA+ positively selected. The receptor comes from a man younger than 30 in good health.

CDR3 loop: CASSLAPTGGQTQYF. In DNA, the CDR3 is TGTGCCAGCAGCTTAGCGCCGACAGGGGGGCAGACCCAGTACTTC. The chain links TRBV7-9 to TRBJ2-5; the match to TRBD1 covers 9 bases. Germline lookup yields CDR1 SEHNR and CDR2 FQNEAQ (reference sequence). V shed 0 bases and J 6 bases; nucleotides not matched to a gene: 5. CDR3 length: 15 residues.